Listed below are T cell receptor beta chains from one sample, sequenced in a study of beta chain features in type 1 diabetes. Only in-frame clones appear in the TCRdb table, and some are missing; sequencing was by immunoSEQ multiplex PCR. This table holds about 180,000 clones, more than 10% found once. The source material was central memory CD4+ T cells from blood. Receptors were obtained from a woman aged 18-29 years in good health. CDR3s include the opening cysteine and the closing phenylalanine or tryptophan. D genes are given only for firm matches. Size is omitted from some rows. Given values are once, few, many or a class for expanded clones.

cdr3_aa: CANFPSDYEQYF
cdr3_nt: TGTGCCAACTTTCCCTCTGACTACGAGCAGTACTTC
j_call: TRBJ2-7
d_call: NA
v_call: TRBV2
clone_size: NA

cdr3_aa: CASSLGLAALQETQYF
cdr3_nt: TGTGCCAGCAGCTTAGGCCTAGCGGCCCTTCAAGAGACCCAGTACTTC
j_call: TRBJ2-5
d_call: TRBD2
v_call: TRBV7-9
clone_size: NA

cdr3_aa: CASSPGLAVYEQYF
cdr3_nt: TGTGCCAGCAGCCCGGGACTAGCGGTATACGAGCAGTACTTC
j_call: TRBJ2-7
d_call: TRBD2
v_call: TRBV7-2
clone_size: few

cdr3_aa: CAAQSDRDTGELFF
cdr3_nt: TGTGCCGCCCAATCCGACAGGGACACCGGGGAGCTGTTTTTT
j_call: TRBJ2-2
d_call: TRBD1
v_call: TRBV6-5
clone_size: many

cdr3_aa: CASSLAGSSGANVLTF
cdr3_nt: TGTGCCAGCAGCTTAGCGGGCAGCTCTGGGGCCAACGTCCTGACTTTC
j_call: TRBJ2-6
d_call: NA
v_call: TRBV7-9
clone_size: NA

cdr3_aa: CASSLANRDRSLSSRMNTEAFF
cdr3_nt: TGTGCCAGCAGCTTAGCAAACCGGGACAGGTCCCTATCGAGCCGCATGAACACTGAAGCTTTCTTT
j_call: TRBJ1-1
d_call: TRBD1
v_call: TRBV7-8
clone_size: few

cdr3_aa: CASSDGASGAQETQYF
cdr3_nt: TGCGCCAGCAGTGATGGGGCTAGCGGGGCCCAAGAGACCCAGTACTTC
j_call: TRBJ2-5
d_call: TRBD2
v_call: TRBV10-1
clone_size: medium-sized

cdr3_aa: CASSPPGSSYNEQFF
cdr3_nt: TGTGCCAGCTCACCCCCGGGGAGCTCCTACAATGAGCAGTTCTTC
j_call: TRBJ2-1
d_call: NA
v_call: TRBV18
clone_size: few

cdr3_aa: CASSLHPRTQHF
cdr3_nt: TGTGCCAGCAGTTTACACCCTAGGACCCAGCATTTT
j_call: TRBJ1-5
d_call: NA
v_call: TRBV28
clone_size: few

cdr3_aa: CASRDRGGNYGYTF
cdr3_nt: TGTGCCAGCAGGGACCGAGGGGGTAACTATGGCTACACCTTC
j_call: TRBJ1-2
d_call: NA
v_call: TRBV6-6
clone_size: few

cdr3_aa: CASSLLGGINYGYTF
cdr3_nt: TGTGCCAGCAGTTTATTGGGAGGTATAAACTATGGCTACACCTTC
j_call: TRBJ1-2
d_call: NA
v_call: TRBV27
clone_size: once

cdr3_aa: CASSRQGVRETQYF
cdr3_nt: TGTGCCAGCAGCCGACAGGGGGTTCGGGAGACCCAGTACTTC
j_call: TRBJ2-5
d_call: TRBD1
v_call: TRBV5-4
clone_size: few

cdr3_aa: CASSDYRGNHNEQFF
cdr3_nt: TGTGCCAGCAGTGACTACAGGGGGAATCACAATGAGCAGTTCTTC
j_call: TRBJ2-1
d_call: TRBD1
v_call: TRBV25-1
clone_size: NA

cdr3_aa: CASSRTGQGVAGANVLTF
cdr3_nt: TGTGCCAGCAGCAGAACGGGACAGGGGGTCGCTGGGGCCAACGTCCTGACTTTC
j_call: TRBJ2-6
d_call: TRBD1
v_call: TRBV13
clone_size: NA

cdr3_aa: CASSLVIAGPNTEAFF
cdr3_nt: TGCGCCAGCAGCTTGGTTATTGCAGGGCCGAACACTGAAGCTTTCTTT
j_call: TRBJ1-1
d_call: NA
v_call: TRBV5-1
clone_size: few

cdr3_aa: CASSNGRGEETQYF
cdr3_nt: TGTGCCAGCAGCAACGGCAGGGGGGAAGAGACCCAGTACTTC
j_call: TRBJ2-5
d_call: NA
v_call: TRBV21-1
clone_size: NA

cdr3_aa: CASSLVGRGEAFF
cdr3_nt: TGTGCCAGCAGCTTAGTTGGAAGGGGAGAAGCTTTCTTT
j_call: TRBJ1-1
d_call: NA
v_call: TRBV7-2
clone_size: many

cdr3_aa: CAWSPRGDQPQHF
cdr3_nt: TGTGCCTGGAGTCCCAGGGGGGATCAGCCCCAGCATTTT
j_call: TRBJ1-5
d_call: TRBD1
v_call: TRBV30
clone_size: NA

cdr3_aa: CASSHRGSGDTQYF
cdr3_nt: TGTGCCAGCAGCCACAGGGGGTCAGGCGATACGCAGTATTTT
j_call: TRBJ2-3
d_call: TRBD1
v_call: TRBV11-3
clone_size: few

cdr3_aa: CASSAPGGEQFF
cdr3_nt: TGTGCCAGCAGCGCACCGGGGGGTGAGCAGTTCTTC
j_call: TRBJ2-1
d_call: TRBD2
v_call: TRBV5-4
clone_size: NA

cdr3_aa: CASSLDHKKTQYF
cdr3_nt: TGTGCCAGCAGCTTAGACCACAAGAAGACCCAGTACTTC
j_call: TRBJ2-5
d_call: NA
v_call: TRBV7-6
clone_size: NA

cdr3_aa: CASSPLAGYEQYF
cdr3_nt: TGTGCCAGCTCACCTCTAGCGGGCTACGAGCAGTACTTC
j_call: TRBJ2-7
d_call: TRBD2
v_call: TRBV18
clone_size: few

cdr3_aa: CASSSGTNTDTQYF
cdr3_nt: TGCGCCAGCAGCTCAGGGACTAACACAGATACGCAGTATTTT
j_call: TRBJ2-3
d_call: TRBD2
v_call: TRBV5-1
clone_size: NA

cdr3_aa: CAWTGTSGRYEQFF
cdr3_nt: TGTGCCTGGACCGGGACTAGCGGGAGGTATGAGCAGTTCTTC
j_call: TRBJ2-1
d_call: TRBD2
v_call: TRBV30
clone_size: few

cdr3_aa: CSAGAGFSQYF
cdr3_nt: TGCAGTGCAGGAGCGGGTTTTAGTCAGTACTTC
j_call: TRBJ2-7
d_call: NA
v_call: TRBV20-1
clone_size: few

cdr3_aa: CASKRDYEQYF
cdr3_nt: TGTGCCAGCAAGAGAGACTACGAGCAGTACTTC
j_call: TRBJ2-7
d_call: NA
v_call: TRBV27
clone_size: NA

cdr3_aa: CSVYGQSNEQFF
cdr3_nt: TGCAGCGTATATGGACAGTCTAATGAGCAGTTCTTC
j_call: TRBJ2-1
d_call: NA
v_call: TRBV29-1
clone_size: NA

cdr3_aa: CASTQAGEGTGELFF
cdr3_nt: TGTGCCAGCACCCAAGCGGGAGAGGGCACCGGGGAGCTGTTTTTT
j_call: TRBJ2-2
d_call: TRBD2
v_call: TRBV7-3
clone_size: few

cdr3_aa: CASSSQGMRGYGYTF
cdr3_nt: TGTGCCAGCAGCTCACAGGGGATGAGGGGCTATGGCTACACCTTC
j_call: TRBJ1-2
d_call: TRBD1
v_call: TRBV7-8
clone_size: NA

cdr3_aa: CANHLSGQANNEQFF
cdr3_nt: TGTGCCAACCACCTCTCTGGACAGGCTAATAATGAGCAGTTCTTC
j_call: TRBJ2-1
d_call: TRBD1
v_call: TRBV9
clone_size: few

cdr3_aa: CASSSQGAPNNEQFF
cdr3_nt: TGTGCCAGCAGCTCACAGGGGGCACCCAACAATGAGCAGTTCTTC
j_call: TRBJ2-1
d_call: TRBD1
v_call: TRBV14
clone_size: few

cdr3_aa: CASRLRQVTEKLFF
cdr3_nt: TGTGCCAGCAGACTAAGACAGGTTACTGAAAAACTGTTTTTT
j_call: TRBJ1-4
d_call: NA
v_call: TRBV6-1
clone_size: NA

cdr3_aa: CASSFSQIPGELFF
cdr3_nt: TGTGCCAGCAGCTTTTCCCAGATCCCCGGGGAGCTGTTTTTT
j_call: TRBJ2-2
d_call: NA
v_call: TRBV7-2
clone_size: many

cdr3_aa: CASSLPGLAGEGNEQFF
cdr3_nt: TGTGCCAGCAGCTTGCCGGGACTAGCGGGAGAAGGGAATGAGCAGTTCTTC
j_call: TRBJ2-1
d_call: TRBD2
v_call: TRBV7-2
clone_size: few

cdr3_aa: CASSITRLAGGSYNEQFF
cdr3_nt: TGTGCCAGCAGCATTACCAGACTAGCGGGAGGGTCCTACAATGAGCAGTTCTTC
j_call: TRBJ2-1
d_call: TRBD2
v_call: TRBV5-4
clone_size: NA

cdr3_aa: CASSAIGSNNEQFF
cdr3_nt: TGTGCCAGCAGCGCCATCGGGAGTAACAATGAGCAGTTCTTC
j_call: TRBJ2-1
d_call: NA
v_call: TRBV9
clone_size: few

cdr3_aa: CASSPTGMRETQYF
cdr3_nt: TGTGCCAGCAGCCCGACAGGGATGAGGGAGACCCAGTACTTC
j_call: TRBJ2-5
d_call: TRBD1
v_call: TRBV9
clone_size: few

cdr3_aa: CASSLRESETQYF
cdr3_nt: TGCGCCAGCAGCTTGAGGGAGTCAGAGACCCAGTACTTC
j_call: TRBJ2-5
d_call: NA
v_call: TRBV5-1
clone_size: NA

cdr3_aa: CASSSHGLAGVYEQYF
cdr3_nt: TGTGCCAGCAGCTCCCACGGGCTAGCGGGAGTGTACGAGCAGTACTTC
j_call: TRBJ2-7
d_call: TRBD2
v_call: TRBV7-2
clone_size: once

cdr3_aa: CASSLAAGGADTQYF
cdr3_nt: TGTGCCAGCAGTTTGGCGGCAGGGGGAGCGGATACGCAGTATTTT
j_call: TRBJ2-3
d_call: TRBD1
v_call: TRBV28
clone_size: few

cdr3_aa: CATSGLAVTGELFF
cdr3_nt: TGTGCCACATCGGGACTAGCGGTCACCGGGGAGCTGTTTTTT
j_call: TRBJ2-2
d_call: TRBD2
v_call: TRBV28
clone_size: few

cdr3_aa: CAWRKGQTAKNTEAFF
cdr3_nt: TGTGCCTGGAGGAAGGGCCAGACAGCCAAGAACACTGAAGCTTTCTTT
j_call: TRBJ1-1
d_call: NA
v_call: TRBV30
clone_size: few

cdr3_aa: CASSGDRGRPSSSYEQYF
cdr3_nt: TGCGCCAGCAGCGGGGACAGGGGGCGGCCCTCGAGCTCCTACGAGCAGTACTTC
j_call: TRBJ2-7
d_call: TRBD1
v_call: TRBV5-1
clone_size: few

cdr3_aa: CASSLGQFSGNTIYF
cdr3_nt: TGTGCCAGCAGTTTAGGACAATTCTCTGGAAACACCATATATTTT
j_call: TRBJ1-3
d_call: NA
v_call: TRBV28
clone_size: few

cdr3_aa: CASKTSGLSYEQYF
cdr3_nt: TGTGCCAGTAAGACTAGCGGGCTCTCCTACGAGCAGTACTTC
j_call: TRBJ2-7
d_call: TRBD2
v_call: TRBV2
clone_size: few

cdr3_aa: CASSSEAGESPKQYF
cdr3_nt: TGTGCCAGCAGTTCCGAGGCAGGGGAATCCCCCAAGCAGTACTTC
j_call: TRBJ2-7
d_call: NA
v_call: TRBV6-5
clone_size: NA

cdr3_aa: CASRGTGKNIQYF
cdr3_nt: TGTGCCAGCAGGGGGACAGGGAAAAACATTCAGTACTTC
j_call: TRBJ2-4
d_call: TRBD1
v_call: TRBV28
clone_size: few

cdr3_aa: CASSYPGTGETQYF
cdr3_nt: TGCGCCAGCTCTTACCCCGGGACAGGGGAGACCCAGTACTTC
j_call: TRBJ2-5
d_call: TRBD1
v_call: TRBV5-1
clone_size: few

cdr3_aa: CASSPRGQGNTEAFF
cdr3_nt: TGTGCCAGCAGCCCTAGGGGTCAGGGGAACACTGAAGCTTTCTTT
j_call: TRBJ1-1
d_call: NA
v_call: TRBV9
clone_size: few

cdr3_aa: CSALAYEQYF
cdr3_nt: TGCAGTGCTCTAGCCTACGAGCAGTACTTC
j_call: TRBJ2-7
d_call: NA
v_call: TRBV20-1
clone_size: few

cdr3_aa: CASSYASQGGTEAFF
cdr3_nt: TGTGCCAGCAGTTACGCGTCGCAGGGAGGAACTGAAGCTTTCTTT
j_call: TRBJ1-1
d_call: NA
v_call: TRBV6-5
clone_size: few

cdr3_aa: CASSLPNSGANVLTF
cdr3_nt: TGTGCCAGCAGTCTACCAAACTCTGGGGCCAACGTCCTGACTTTC
j_call: TRBJ2-6
d_call: NA
v_call: TRBV28
clone_size: few

cdr3_aa: CASSLNSRDTEAFF
cdr3_nt: TGTGCCAGCAGCTTGAATAGTCGGGACACTGAAGCTTTCTTT
j_call: TRBJ1-1
d_call: NA
v_call: TRBV7-2
clone_size: NA

cdr3_aa: CASSESGGNLDEQFF
cdr3_nt: TGTGCCAGCAGTGAATCTGGCGGGAACCTGGATGAGCAGTTCTTC
j_call: TRBJ2-1
d_call: NA
v_call: TRBV6-1
clone_size: NA

cdr3_aa: CAISESTGSLEQYF
cdr3_nt: TGTGCCATCAGTGAGTCGACAGGTTCCCTCGAGCAGTACTTC
j_call: TRBJ2-7
d_call: NA
v_call: TRBV10-3
clone_size: NA